This T cell receptor beta chain emerged from a study of blood T cell repertoires in COVID-19. Study-wide background: The analysed material was cDNA or gDNA that came from T cells, B-cell-depleted T cells, or PBMCs.

The germline V gene has CDR1 SGDLS and CDR2 YYNGEE. This CDR3 region has 17 residues. V lost 3 bases, J lost 1 base, and 10 bases stayed unmatched. In the original workflow: Reference gene primer amplification gave estimated nucleated cell counts. Assay used: immunoSEQ multiplex PCR; TCRdb lists only in-frame clones, some missing. The V and J calls and clone size come from that table; D and trimming were worked out from the DNA. The repertoire holds around 230,000 clones, around 85% seen once, with 9.6% in the top ten. The source of this sequence is a woman older than 75 with acute or convalescent COVID-19. This chain joins TRBV9 and TRBJ1-1, with 9 bases fitting TRBD1. The sample was peripheral blood. Here the CDR3 reads CASSAYTGGAPNTEAFF. The CDR3 DNA reads TGTGCCAGCAGCGCATACACAGGGGGCGCCCCGAACACTGAAGCTTTCTTT.